This entry describes one T cell receptor beta chain. Clones were sequenced by immunoSEQ multiplex PCR, and TCRdb holds only the in-frame ones, with some missing. The data show about 110,000 clones, more than 90% seen once. The CDR3 length is 16 residues. The data originate from a study of cytomegalovirus exposure and HLA in healthy donors. The sequenced sample consisted of PBMCs. The chain employs TRBV21-1 and TRBJ1-2; the table's D call, TRBD1, was not checked against the DNA. TRBV21-1 is given as a pseudogene. The TCR was taken from a woman aged 18 to 35 in good health and CMV-seronegative. The CDR3 DNA sequence: TGTGCCAGCAGGCCCCCTACCCGGGACAGGGGCTGGGGCTACACCTTC. It specifies CASRPPTRDRGWGYTF.